The rows below give T cell receptor beta chains drawn from one sample of a study of shared clonotypes between healthy human individuals. The assay was immunoSEQ multiplex PCR, and TCRdb's table has in-frame clones only and misses some. The sample yields 1,100,000 or so clones, around three quarters seen once. Sequences were obtained from memory CD4+ T cells from PBMCs. Source of these receptors: a man aged 18 to 30 in good health. Some clones in this sample may be carry-over from other donors' samples. The CDR3 runs from the conserved cysteine through the conserved F or W. Each record gives: J gene, clone size, D gene, CDR3 length, V gene, CDR3 protein, CDR3 DNA. D genes are given only for firm matches. Not every row has a clone size; where given, it reads once, few, many or a size class.

j_gene: TRBJ2-5; abundance: NA; d_gene: NA; len: 13; v_gene: TRBV6-5; CDR3aa: CASNAGAEETQYF; CDR3nt: TGTGCCAGCAACGCCGGGGCAGAAGAGACCCAGTACTTC
j_gene: TRBJ2-5; abundance: NA; d_gene: TRBD2; len: 14; v_gene: TRBV27; CDR3aa: CASRTSGKMETQYF; CDR3nt: TGTGCCAGCCGGACTAGCGGGAAGATGGAGACCCAGTACTTC
j_gene: TRBJ2-7; abundance: NA; d_gene: NA; len: 11; v_gene: TRBV20-1; CDR3aa: CSAPDYYEQYF; CDR3nt: TGCAGTGCGCCAGATTACTACGAGCAGTACTTC
j_gene: TRBJ1-4; abundance: NA; d_gene: NA; len: 13; v_gene: TRBV28; CDR3aa: CASSGRRREKLFF; CDR3nt: TGTGCCAGCTCAGGGCGGAGGAGGGAAAAACTGTTTTTT
j_gene: TRBJ2-5; abundance: NA; d_gene: NA; len: 16; v_gene: TRBV5-1; CDR3aa: CASSLVSGPYQETQYF; CDR3nt: TGCGCCAGCAGCTTGGTGTCAGGGCCTTACCAAGAGACCCAGTACTTC
j_gene: TRBJ2-3; abundance: NA; d_gene: NA; len: 16; v_gene: TRBV5-1; CDR3aa: CASSLELPGDADTQYF; CDR3nt: TGCGCCAGCAGCTTGGAACTCCCGGGAGACGCAGATACGCAGTATTTT
j_gene: TRBJ2-5; abundance: NA; d_gene: TRBD1; len: 15; v_gene: TRBV7-2; CDR3aa: CASSPGQPVGETQYF; CDR3nt: TGTGCCAGCAGCCCGGGACAGCCGGTAGGAGAGACCCAGTACTTC
j_gene: TRBJ2-2; abundance: NA; d_gene: NA; len: 15; v_gene: TRBV7-3; CDR3aa: CASSPQGGLNGELFF; CDR3nt: TGTGCCAGCAGCCCCCAGGGGGGCCTAAACGGGGAGCTGTTTTTT
j_gene: TRBJ2-7; abundance: once; d_gene: NA; len: 17; v_gene: TRBV6-4; CDR3aa: CASSDSMDRPFSYEQYF; CDR3nt: TGTGCCAGCAGTGACTCCATGGACAGACCCTTCTCCTACGAGCAGTACTTC
j_gene: TRBJ2-2; abundance: NA; d_gene: NA; len: 15; v_gene: TRBV10-3; CDR3aa: CATLGGRVNTGELFF; CDR3nt: TGTGCCACACTGGGGGGGCGGGTGAACACCGGGGAGCTGTTTTTT
j_gene: TRBJ1-1; abundance: once; d_gene: NA; len: 15; v_gene: TRBV5-4; CDR3aa: CASSWEHTANTEAFF; CDR3nt: TGTGCCAGCAGCTGGGAACACACAGCGAACACTGAAGCTTTCTTT
j_gene: TRBJ2-1; abundance: NA; d_gene: TRBD1; len: 15; v_gene: TRBV28; CDR3aa: CATTRDRDYYNEQFF; CDR3nt: TGTGCCACCACGCGGGACAGGGATTACTACAATGAGCAGTTCTTC
j_gene: TRBJ2-1; abundance: NA; d_gene: TRBD1; len: 17; v_gene: TRBV5-1; CDR3aa: CASSPQLRTGGYNEQFF; CDR3nt: TGCGCCAGCAGCCCCCAACTTCGGACAGGGGGCTACAATGAGCAGTTCTTC
j_gene: TRBJ1-5; abundance: few; d_gene: NA; len: 14; v_gene: TRBV6-1; CDR3aa: CASSEAWRGQPQHF; CDR3nt: TGTGCCAGCAGTGAAGCTTGGAGGGGTCAGCCCCAGCATTTT
j_gene: TRBJ2-5; abundance: NA; d_gene: NA; len: 15; v_gene: TRBV4-1; CDR3aa: CASSQGSAGGETQYF; CDR3nt: TGCGCCAGCAGCCAAGGATCAGCCGGAGGAGAGACCCAGTACTTC
j_gene: TRBJ1-2; abundance: few; d_gene: NA; len: 15; v_gene: TRBV2; CDR3aa: CASSEWLAVVGGYTF; CDR3nt: TGTGCCAGCAGTGAATGGTTGGCGGTGGTGGGTGGCTACACCTTC
j_gene: TRBJ2-2; abundance: NA; d_gene: TRBD2; len: 16; v_gene: TRBV2; CDR3aa: CARSRGTSGNTGELFF; CDR3nt: TGTGCCAGGTCAAGAGGGACTAGCGGGAACACCGGGGAGCTGTTTTTT
j_gene: TRBJ1-2; abundance: NA; d_gene: TRBD1; len: 13; v_gene: TRBV6-1; CDR3aa: CASREGPDRGFTF; CDR3nt: TGTGCCAGCAGAGAAGGACCAGACAGGGGGTTCACCTTC
j_gene: TRBJ1-1; abundance: once; d_gene: NA; len: 13; v_gene: TRBV7-3; CDR3aa: CASSITPNTEAFF; CDR3nt: TGTGCCAGCAGCATAACTCCGAACACTGAAGCTTTCTTT
j_gene: TRBJ2-5; abundance: NA; d_gene: NA; len: 16; v_gene: TRBV18; CDR3aa: CASSLQQAGIQETQYF; CDR3nt: TGTGCCAGCTCTCTGCAACAGGCGGGGATACAAGAGACCCAGTACTTC
j_gene: TRBJ2-3; abundance: NA; d_gene: TRBD2; len: 18; v_gene: TRBV9; CDR3aa: CASSVATGMSGRWDTQYF; CDR3nt: TGTGCCAGCAGCGTAGCTACAGGGATGAGCGGGAGATGGGATACGCAGTATTTT
j_gene: TRBJ2-1; abundance: NA; d_gene: NA; len: 14; v_gene: TRBV27; CDR3aa: CASSLSQAHNEQFF; CDR3nt: TGTGCCAGCAGTTTATCCCAGGCTCACAATGAGCAGTTCTTC
j_gene: TRBJ2-3; abundance: NA; d_gene: TRBD2; len: 21; v_gene: TRBV27; CDR3aa: CASSLSGTSGTYPNPTDTQYF; CDR3nt: TGTGCCAGCAGTTTATCGGGGACTAGCGGGACATACCCGAACCCCACAGATACGCAGTATTTT
j_gene: TRBJ1-3; abundance: NA; d_gene: NA; len: 15; v_gene: TRBV7-2; CDR3aa: CASSIMTGSGNTIYF; CDR3nt: TGTGCCAGCAGCATTATGACAGGCTCTGGAAACACCATATATTTT
j_gene: TRBJ1-2; abundance: NA; d_gene: NA; len: 12; v_gene: TRBV28; CDR3aa: CASSRPGYGYTF; CDR3nt: TGTGCCAGCAGTCGACCCGGCTATGGCTACACCTTC
j_gene: TRBJ2-2; abundance: NA; d_gene: TRBD1; len: 16; v_gene: TRBV6-6; CDR3aa: CASTQQGEENTGELFF; CDR3nt: TGTGCCAGCACCCAGCAGGGGGAAGAGAACACCGGGGAGCTGTTTTTT
j_gene: TRBJ2-7; abundance: NA; d_gene: NA; len: 13; v_gene: TRBV14; CDR3aa: CASSQVQAGEQYF; CDR3nt: TGTGCCAGCAGCCAAGTTCAAGCGGGCGAGCAGTACTTC
j_gene: TRBJ2-1; abundance: once; d_gene: TRBD2; len: 15; v_gene: TRBV5-1; CDR3aa: CASSSGLADYNEQFF; CDR3nt: TGCGCCAGCAGCTCTGGACTAGCGGACTACAATGAGCAGTTCTTC
j_gene: TRBJ2-3; abundance: NA; d_gene: NA; len: 12; v_gene: TRBV2; CDR3aa: CASSASTDTQYF; CDR3nt: TGTGCCAGCAGTGCTAGCACAGATACGCAGTATTTT
j_gene: TRBJ2-7; abundance: NA; d_gene: NA; len: 16; v_gene: TRBV28; CDR3aa: CASSLPGGAAYYEQYF; CDR3nt: TGTGCCAGCAGTTTACCCGGTGGGGCAGCATACTACGAGCAGTACTTC
j_gene: TRBJ2-1; abundance: few; d_gene: TRBD2; len: 16; v_gene: TRBV7-3; CDR3aa: CASSSSWAGASNEQFF; CDR3nt: TGTGCCAGCAGCTCCTCATGGGCGGGAGCATCCAATGAGCAGTTCTTC
j_gene: TRBJ2-1; abundance: NA; d_gene: NA; len: 14; v_gene: TRBV7-8; CDR3aa: CASSLASSYNEQFF; CDR3nt: TGTGCCAGCAGCTTGGCGTCCTCCTACAATGAGCAGTTCTTC
j_gene: TRBJ1-2; abundance: NA; d_gene: TRBD1; len: 17; v_gene: TRBV4-2; CDR3aa: CASRPTRGDRALYGYTF; CDR3nt: TGTGCCAGCAGACCGACCAGGGGAGACAGGGCCCTCTATGGCTACACCTTC
j_gene: TRBJ1-2; abundance: NA; d_gene: NA; len: 13; v_gene: TRBV14; CDR3aa: CASSHGLRYGYTF; CDR3nt: TGTGCCAGCAGCCACGGACTCCGCTATGGCTACACCTTC
j_gene: TRBJ1-1; abundance: NA; d_gene: NA; len: 12; v_gene: TRBV14; CDR3aa: CASSHQPGPAFF; CDR3nt: TGTGCCAGCAGCCATCAACCGGGGCCAGCTTTCTTT
j_gene: TRBJ2-2; abundance: NA; d_gene: NA; len: 17; v_gene: TRBV28; CDR3aa: CASSLFQGIANTGELFF; CDR3nt: TGTGCCAGCAGTTTATTCCAGGGTATTGCGAACACCGGGGAGCTGTTTTTT
j_gene: TRBJ2-7; abundance: once; d_gene: NA; len: 16; v_gene: TRBV5-1; CDR3aa: CASSLAVVPRTYEQYF; CDR3nt: TGCGCCAGCAGCTTGGCAGTTGTCCCGCGAACCTACGAGCAGTACTTC
j_gene: TRBJ2-5; abundance: many; d_gene: NA; len: 14; v_gene: TRBV28; CDR3aa: CASSSYPAQETQYF; CDR3nt: TGTGCCAGCAGTTCCTATCCGGCACAAGAGACCCAGTACTTC
j_gene: TRBJ1-3; abundance: NA; d_gene: NA; len: 15; v_gene: TRBV6-6; CDR3aa: CASSYSTQGGNTIYF; CDR3nt: TGTGCCAGCAGTTACTCGACACAGGGTGGAAACACCATATATTTT
j_gene: TRBJ2-1; abundance: NA; d_gene: TRBD1; len: 15; v_gene: TRBV27; CDR3aa: CASSLQQGLFNEQFF; CDR3nt: TGTGCCAGCAGTTTGCAACAGGGGCTTTTTAATGAGCAGTTCTTC
j_gene: TRBJ1-1; abundance: NA; d_gene: NA; len: 14; v_gene: TRBV7-9; CDR3aa: CASSNSRKNTEAFF; CDR3nt: TGTGCCAGCAGCAACTCGAGGAAGAACACTGAAGCTTTCTTT
j_gene: TRBJ1-2; abundance: NA; d_gene: NA; len: 13; v_gene: TRBV6-1; CDR3aa: CASSEAGSYGYTF; CDR3nt: TGTGCCAGCAGTGAAGCGGGGTCCTATGGCTACACCTTC
j_gene: TRBJ2-7; abundance: once; d_gene: TRBD2; len: 14; v_gene: TRBV10-1; CDR3aa: CASSTGLAGGKQYF; CDR3nt: TGCGCCAGCAGCACCGGACTAGCGGGAGGCAAGCAGTACTTC
j_gene: TRBJ2-7; abundance: NA; d_gene: NA; len: 14; v_gene: TRBV6-1; CDR3aa: CASSESSRFYEQYF; CDR3nt: TGTGCCAGCAGTGAGTCTAGCAGATTCTACGAGCAGTACTTC
j_gene: TRBJ2-5; abundance: NA; d_gene: TRBD2; len: 15; v_gene: TRBV5-4; CDR3aa: CASSLDREGLKTQYF; CDR3nt: TGTGCCAGCAGCTTGGATCGGGAGGGCCTGAAGACCCAGTACTTC
j_gene: TRBJ1-2; abundance: NA; d_gene: TRBD1; len: 12; v_gene: TRBV19; CDR3aa: CASRDRVSGYTF; CDR3nt: TGTGCCAGCCGGGACAGGGTGTCTGGCTACACCTTC
j_gene: TRBJ2-3; abundance: NA; d_gene: NA; len: 13; v_gene: TRBV5-1; CDR3aa: CASSFRTGDTQYF; CDR3nt: TGCGCCAGCAGCTTCCGGACGGGGGATACGCAGTATTTT
j_gene: TRBJ2-7; abundance: NA; d_gene: TRBD2; len: 15; v_gene: TRBV10-2; CDR3aa: CASSETSGIEYEQYF; CDR3nt: TGCGCCAGCAGTGAGACTAGCGGGATCGAGTACGAGCAGTACTTC
j_gene: TRBJ2-5; abundance: NA; d_gene: NA; len: 15; v_gene: TRBV5-1; CDR3aa: CASSAAPGPQETQYF; CDR3nt: TGCGCCAGCAGCGCGGCCCCGGGGCCCCAAGAGACCCAGTACTTC
j_gene: TRBJ2-4; abundance: once; d_gene: TRBD2; len: 17; v_gene: TRBV28; CDR3aa: CASSSLISGRTKNIQYF; CDR3nt: TGTGCCAGCAGCTCCCTGATTAGCGGGAGGACCAAAAACATTCAGTACTTC
j_gene: TRBJ2-5; abundance: NA; d_gene: TRBD2; len: 14; v_gene: TRBV5-1; CDR3aa: CASSFRSGRETQYF; CDR3nt: TGCGCCAGCAGCTTTCGTAGCGGGAGGGAGACCCAGTACTTC
j_gene: TRBJ2-1; abundance: NA; d_gene: NA; len: 14; v_gene: TRBV7-9; CDR3aa: CASSLRASYNEQFF; CDR3nt: TGTGCCAGCAGCTTACGAGCGAGCTACAATGAGCAGTTCTTC
j_gene: TRBJ2-7; abundance: NA; d_gene: TRBD2; len: 15; v_gene: TRBV7-3; CDR3aa: CASSFGTSGSRGEYF; CDR3nt: TGTGCCAGCAGCTTCGGGACTAGCGGGAGTCGTGGCGAGTACTTC